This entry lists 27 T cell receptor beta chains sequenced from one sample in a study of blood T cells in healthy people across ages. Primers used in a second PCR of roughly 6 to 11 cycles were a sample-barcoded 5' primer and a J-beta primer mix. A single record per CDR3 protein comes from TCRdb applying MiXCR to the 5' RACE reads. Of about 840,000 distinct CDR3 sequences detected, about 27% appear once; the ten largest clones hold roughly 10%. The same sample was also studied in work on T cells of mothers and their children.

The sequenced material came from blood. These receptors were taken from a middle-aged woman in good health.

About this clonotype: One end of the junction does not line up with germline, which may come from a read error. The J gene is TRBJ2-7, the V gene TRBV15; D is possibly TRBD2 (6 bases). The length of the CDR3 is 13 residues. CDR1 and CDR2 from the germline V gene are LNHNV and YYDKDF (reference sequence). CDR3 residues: CATAGLNNYEQYF. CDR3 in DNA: TGTGCCACCGCGGGACTTAATAACTACGAGCAGTATTTC. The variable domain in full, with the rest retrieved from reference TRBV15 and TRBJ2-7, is DAMVIQNPRYQVTQFGKPVTLSCSQTLNHNVMYWYQQKSSQAPKLLFHYYDKDFNNEADTPDNFQSRRPNTSFCFLDIRSPGLGDTAMYLCATAGLNNYEQYFGPGTRLTVT.

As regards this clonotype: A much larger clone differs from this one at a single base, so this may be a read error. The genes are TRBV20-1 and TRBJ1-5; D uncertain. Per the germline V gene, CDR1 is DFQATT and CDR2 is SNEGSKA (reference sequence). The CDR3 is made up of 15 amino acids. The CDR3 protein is CGASVRPHSNQPQHF. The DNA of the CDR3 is TGCGGTGCTAGCGTCAGGCCTCATAGCAATCAGCCCCAGCATTTT.

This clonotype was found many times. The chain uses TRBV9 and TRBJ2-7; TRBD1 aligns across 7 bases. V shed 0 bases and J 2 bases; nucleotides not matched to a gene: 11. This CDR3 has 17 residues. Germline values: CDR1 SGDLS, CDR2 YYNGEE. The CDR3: CASSVGPAGTATYEQYF. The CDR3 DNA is TGTGCCAGCAGCGTAGGACCCGCCGGGACAGCCACCTACGAGCAGTACTTC.

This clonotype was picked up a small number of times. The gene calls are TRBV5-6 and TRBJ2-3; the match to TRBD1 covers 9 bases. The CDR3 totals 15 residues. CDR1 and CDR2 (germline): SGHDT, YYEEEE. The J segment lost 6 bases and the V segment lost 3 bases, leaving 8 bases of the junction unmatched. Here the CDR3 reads CASSWGQGVGDTQYF. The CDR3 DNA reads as TGTGCCAGCAGCTGGGGACAGGGCGTCGGGGATACGCAGTATTTT.

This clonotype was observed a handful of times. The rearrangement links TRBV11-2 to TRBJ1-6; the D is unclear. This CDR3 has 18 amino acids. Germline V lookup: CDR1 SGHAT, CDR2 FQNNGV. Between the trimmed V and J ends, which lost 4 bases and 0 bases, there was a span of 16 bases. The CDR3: CASSSSRPLFSYNSPLHF. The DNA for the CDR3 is TGTGCCAGCAGCTCTAGTCGTCCTCTCTTCTCCTATAATTCACCCCTCCACTTT.

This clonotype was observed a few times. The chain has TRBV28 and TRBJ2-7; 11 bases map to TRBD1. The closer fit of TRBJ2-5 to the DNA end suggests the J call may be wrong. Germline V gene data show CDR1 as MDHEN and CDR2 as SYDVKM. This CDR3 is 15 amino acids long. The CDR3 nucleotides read TGTGCCAGCAGTTCGAGCCGGGACAGGGGGGAGACCCAGTACTTC. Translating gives CASSSSRDRGETQYF.

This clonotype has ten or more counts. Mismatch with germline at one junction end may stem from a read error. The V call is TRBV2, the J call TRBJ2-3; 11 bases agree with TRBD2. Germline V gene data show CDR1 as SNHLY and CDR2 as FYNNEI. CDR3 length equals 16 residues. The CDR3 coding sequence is TGTGCCAGCAGCGAAGGACTAGCGGGTACCACAGATACGCAGTATTTT. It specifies CASSEGLAGTTDTQYF.

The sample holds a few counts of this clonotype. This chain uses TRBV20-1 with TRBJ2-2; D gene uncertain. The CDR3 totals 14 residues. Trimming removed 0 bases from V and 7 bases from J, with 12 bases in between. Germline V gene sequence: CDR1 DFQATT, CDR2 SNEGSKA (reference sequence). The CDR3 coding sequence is TGCAGTGCTAGAGATCGAACAGTTGGCGGGGAGCTGTTTTTT. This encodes CSARDRTVGGELFF.

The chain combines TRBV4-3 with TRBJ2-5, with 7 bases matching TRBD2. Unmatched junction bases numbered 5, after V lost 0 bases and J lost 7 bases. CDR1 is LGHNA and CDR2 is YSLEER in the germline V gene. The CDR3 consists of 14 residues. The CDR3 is CASSQDWGEGTQYF. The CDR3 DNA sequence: TGCGCCAGCAGCCAAGATTGGGGGGAGGGGACCCAGTACTTC.

CDR3 nucleotides: TGTGCCAGCAGCTTAGCTTCCGGGACTAGCGGGTGGGGGCAGTACTTC. Translating it yields CASSLASGTSGWGQYF. The genes are TRBV7-2 and TRBJ2-5, with 12 bases matching TRBD2. Germline V CDR1 and CDR2: SGHTA, FQGNSA. The CDR3 length is 16 residues. J was trimmed by 11 bases and V by 0 bases; bases with no gene match: 10.

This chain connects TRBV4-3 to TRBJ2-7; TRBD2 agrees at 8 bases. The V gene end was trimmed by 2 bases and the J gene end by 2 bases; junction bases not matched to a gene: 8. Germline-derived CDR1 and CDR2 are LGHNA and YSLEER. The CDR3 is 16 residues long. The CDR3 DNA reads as TGCGCCAGCAGCCAAACTAGCGGCCCGAGTCCCTACGAGCAGTACTTC. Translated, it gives CASSQTSGPSPYEQYF.

The CDR3 sequence is CASSSGTGELAKNIQYF. The CDR3 DNA follows: TGTGCCAGCTCATCCGGGACAGGGGAACTAGCCAAAAACATTCAGTACTTC. The V call is TRBV18, the J call TRBJ2-4; 10 nucleotides agree with TRBD1. The germline V gene has CDR1 KGHSH and CDR2 LQKENI. This CDR3 region has 17 residues. V shed 5 bases, J shed 0 bases, and the junction held 7 bases outside the gene matches.

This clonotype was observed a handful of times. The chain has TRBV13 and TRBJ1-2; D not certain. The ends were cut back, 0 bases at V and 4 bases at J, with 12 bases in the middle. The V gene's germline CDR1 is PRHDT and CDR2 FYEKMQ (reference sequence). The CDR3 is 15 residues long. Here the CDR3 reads CASSLGLQISYGYTF. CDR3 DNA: TGTGCCAGCAGCTTAGGCCTACAGATCAGCTATGGCTACACCTTC.

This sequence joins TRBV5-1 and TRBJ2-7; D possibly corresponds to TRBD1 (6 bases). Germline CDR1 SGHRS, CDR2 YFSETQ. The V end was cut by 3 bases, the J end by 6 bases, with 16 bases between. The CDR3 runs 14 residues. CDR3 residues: CASSWDGTLGEQYF. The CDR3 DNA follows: TGCGCCAGCAGCTGGGATGGGACACTGGGCGAGCAGTACTTC.

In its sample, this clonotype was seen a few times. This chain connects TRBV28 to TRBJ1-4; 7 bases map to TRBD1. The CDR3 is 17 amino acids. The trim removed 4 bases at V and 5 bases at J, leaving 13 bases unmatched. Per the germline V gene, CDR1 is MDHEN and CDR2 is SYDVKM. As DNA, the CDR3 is TGTGCCAGCAGTTCGAGACAGGGCAGCCCTCGAAATGAAAAACTGTTTTTT. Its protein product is CASSSRQGSPRNEKLFF.

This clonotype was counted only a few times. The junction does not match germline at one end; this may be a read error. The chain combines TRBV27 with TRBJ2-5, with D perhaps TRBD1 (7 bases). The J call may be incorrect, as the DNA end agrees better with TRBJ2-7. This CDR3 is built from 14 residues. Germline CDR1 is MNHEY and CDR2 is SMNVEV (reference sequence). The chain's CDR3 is CANSFGQGGYEQYF. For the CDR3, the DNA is TGTGCCAACAGTTTCGGGCAGGGGGGCTACGAGCAGTACTTC.

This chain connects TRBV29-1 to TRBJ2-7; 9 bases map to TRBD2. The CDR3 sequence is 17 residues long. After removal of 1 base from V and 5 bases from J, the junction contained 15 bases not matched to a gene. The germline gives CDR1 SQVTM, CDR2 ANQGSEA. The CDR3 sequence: CSVEGVAQRGARDEQYF. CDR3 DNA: TGCAGCGTTGAAGGAGTTGCACAGCGGGGGGCGAGGGACGAGCAGTACTTC.

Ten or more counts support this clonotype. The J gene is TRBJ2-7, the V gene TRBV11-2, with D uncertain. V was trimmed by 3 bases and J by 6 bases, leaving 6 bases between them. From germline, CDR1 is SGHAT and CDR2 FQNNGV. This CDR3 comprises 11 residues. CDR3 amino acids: CASSFLGEQYF. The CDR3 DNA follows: TGTGCCAGCAGCTTTCTTGGCGAGCAGTACTTC.

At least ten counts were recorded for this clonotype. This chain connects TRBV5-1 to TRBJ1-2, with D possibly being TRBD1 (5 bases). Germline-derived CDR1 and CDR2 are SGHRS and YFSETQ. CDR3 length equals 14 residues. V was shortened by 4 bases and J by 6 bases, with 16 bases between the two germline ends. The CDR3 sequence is CASSHNRDVNGYTF. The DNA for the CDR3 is TGCGCCAGCAGCCATAACCGGGACGTGAATGGCTACACCTTC.

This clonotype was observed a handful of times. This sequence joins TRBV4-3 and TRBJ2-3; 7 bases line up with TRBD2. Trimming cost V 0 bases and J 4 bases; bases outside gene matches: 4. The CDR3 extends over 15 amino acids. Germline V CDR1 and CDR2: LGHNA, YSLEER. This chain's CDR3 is CASSQDWGGPDTQYF. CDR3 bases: TGCGCCAGCAGCCAAGACTGGGGAGGGCCAGATACGCAGTATTTT.

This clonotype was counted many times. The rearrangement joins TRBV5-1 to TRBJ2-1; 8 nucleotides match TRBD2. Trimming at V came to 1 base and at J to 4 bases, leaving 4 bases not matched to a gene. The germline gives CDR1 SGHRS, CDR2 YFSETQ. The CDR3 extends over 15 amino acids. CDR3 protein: CASSLYSGVYNEQFF. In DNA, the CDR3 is TGCGCCAGCAGCTTGTATAGCGGGGTATACAATGAGCAGTTCTTC.

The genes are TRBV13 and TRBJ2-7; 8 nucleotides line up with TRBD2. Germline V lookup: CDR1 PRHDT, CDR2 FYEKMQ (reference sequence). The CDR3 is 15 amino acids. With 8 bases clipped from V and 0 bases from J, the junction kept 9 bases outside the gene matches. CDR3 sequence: CASGRGGRSSYEQYF. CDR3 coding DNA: TGTGCCAGCGGTCGGGGGGGGCGCAGCTCCTACGAGCAGTACTTC.

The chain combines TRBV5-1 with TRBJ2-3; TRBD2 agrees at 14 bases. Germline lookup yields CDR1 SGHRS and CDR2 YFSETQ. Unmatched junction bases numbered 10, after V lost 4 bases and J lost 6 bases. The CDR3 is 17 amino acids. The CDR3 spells CASSLGLAGGVSDTQYF. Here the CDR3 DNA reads TGCGCCAGCAGCCTAGGACTAGCGGGGGGAGTTAGCGATACGCAGTATTTT.

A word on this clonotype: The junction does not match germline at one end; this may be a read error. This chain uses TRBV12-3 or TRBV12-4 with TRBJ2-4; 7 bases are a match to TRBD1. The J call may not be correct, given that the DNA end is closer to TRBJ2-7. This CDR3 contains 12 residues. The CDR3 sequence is CTSSGTAYEQYF. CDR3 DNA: TGTACCAGCAGTGGGACAGCGTACGAGCAGTACTTC.

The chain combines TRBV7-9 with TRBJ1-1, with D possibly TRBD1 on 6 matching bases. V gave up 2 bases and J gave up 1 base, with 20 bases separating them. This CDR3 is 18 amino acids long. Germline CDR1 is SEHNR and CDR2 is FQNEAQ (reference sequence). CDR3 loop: CASSLRGTRDSRNTEAFF. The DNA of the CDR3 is TGTGCCAGCAGCTTACGGGGGACACGGGACTCTCGGAACACTGAAGCTTTCTTT.

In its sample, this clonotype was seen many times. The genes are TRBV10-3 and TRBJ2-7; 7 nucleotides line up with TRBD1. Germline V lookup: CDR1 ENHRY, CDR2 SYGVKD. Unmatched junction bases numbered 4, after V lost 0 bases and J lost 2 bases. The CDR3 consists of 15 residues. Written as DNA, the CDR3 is TGTGCCATCAGTGAGTCTGGGCAGGGGGCCTACGAGCAGTACTTC. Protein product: CAISESGQGAYEQYF.

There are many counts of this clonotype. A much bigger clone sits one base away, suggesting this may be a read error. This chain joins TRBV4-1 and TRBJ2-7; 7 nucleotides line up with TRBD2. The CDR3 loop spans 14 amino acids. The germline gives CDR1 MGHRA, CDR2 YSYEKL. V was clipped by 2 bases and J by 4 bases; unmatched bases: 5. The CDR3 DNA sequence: TGCGCCAGCAGCCAACAAGCGGGGCGTTACGAGCAGTACTTC. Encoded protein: CASSQQAGRYEQYF.